The 8 T cell receptor beta chains below all came from one sample that was sequenced in a study of blood T cell repertoires in COVID-19. The method was immunoSEQ multiplex PCR; TCRdb's version includes in-frame clones alone and lacks a portion of them. The sample includes 69,000 or so clones, roughly 80% seen only once; the top ten take 9% to 10%. The sequencing input was peripheral blood. These TCRs come from a woman of 80 years or more with acute or convalescent COVID-19.

This chain uses TRBV5-1 with TRBJ1-6, with unresolved D. Trimming shortened V by 7 bases and J by 8 bases, and 16 bases separated the two germline ends. The germline CDR1 and CDR2 sequences are SGHRS and YFSETQ. The CDR3 loop spans 14 amino acids. In DNA, the CDR3 is TGCGCCAGCCGCGGCGGTAGTCTTGATTCACCCCTCCACTTT. The encoded protein is CASRGGSLDSPLHF.

The rearrangement uses TRBV2 and TRBJ2-5; possible D gene TRBD2, 6 bases. Germline CDR1 SNHLY, CDR2 FYNNEI. Trimming took 6 bases from V and 1 from J, leaving 15 bases between them. CDR3 length: 15 amino acids. This CDR3 reads CASREQRAGQETQYF. CDR3 nucleotide sequence: TGTGCCAGCAGGGAACAAAGAGCGGGCCAAGAGACCCAGTACTTC.

The rearrangement joins TRBV27 to TRBJ1-5, with 7 positions matching TRBD1. CDR1 is MNHEY and CDR2 is SMNVEV in the germline V gene (reference sequence). CDR3 size: 12 residues. J gave up 7 bases and V 7 bases, and 4 bases lay outside the gene matches. The CDR3 spells CASKTGVQPQHF. The CDR3 nucleotides are TGTGCCAGCAAAACAGGGGTCCAGCCCCAGCATTTT.

The CDR3 region is CASRGREGQPQHF. The CDR3 nucleotides read TGTGCCAGTAGGGGCAGGGAGGGTCAGCCCCAGCATTTT. The V call is TRBV19, the J call TRBJ1-5; D might be TRBD1 (5 bases). The CDR3 has 13 amino acids. Trimming removed 6 bases from V and 6 bases from J, with 12 bases in between. Germline V CDR1 and CDR2: LNHDA, SQIVND (reference sequence).

The rearrangement joins TRBV6-4 to TRBJ2-2; 7 nucleotides line up with TRBD2. The CDR3 has 16 residues. CDR1 is MRHNA and CDR2 is SNTAGT in the germline V gene. The trim removed 10 bases at V and 9 bases at J, leaving 20 bases unmatched. The CDR3 sequence: CAKPSGPSGSIRELFF. The CDR3 coding sequence is TGTGCCAAACCCTCGGGTCCTAGCGGCTCCATCCGGGAGCTGTTTTTT.

This clone was picked up a small number of times. The chain carries TRBV12-5 and TRBJ1-1, with 9 bases matching TRBD1. The CDR3 length is 17 residues. Trimming cost V 5 bases and J 4 bases; bases outside gene matches: 14. In germline, CDR1 is LGHNT, CDR2 FRNRAP. The CDR3 loop is CASGIGPRGQGTTEAFF. CDR3 coding DNA: TGTGCTAGTGGTATCGGCCCCCGGGGACAGGGAACCACTGAAGCTTTCTTT.

The J gene is TRBJ1-3, the V gene TRBV19, with 7 bases fitting TRBD1. From germline, CDR1 is LNHDA and CDR2 SQIVND (reference sequence). The CDR3 covers 16 residues. V was pared by 6 bases and J by 0 bases, with 8 bases of the junction left unmatched. Here the CDR3 DNA reads TGTGCCAGTAGAAAAGGGGGCTTCGGCTCTGGAAACACCATATATTTT. As protein: CASRKGGFGSGNTIYF.

The V call is TRBV19, the J call TRBJ1-4, with 8 bases matching TRBD1. In germline, CDR1 is LNHDA, CDR2 SQIVND (reference sequence). The CDR3 covers 14 residues. The V gene end was trimmed by 2 bases and the J gene end by 14 bases; junction bases not matched to a gene: 10. DNA for the CDR3: TGTGCCAGTAGTATAAACAGGGGGGTGAAGGGGCTGTTTTTT. The encoded protein is CASSINRGVKGLFF.